The present TCR beta chain was sequenced within a study of blood T cells in healthy people across ages. In this sample, this clonotype turned up a few times. In germline, CDR1 is LGHNA, CDR2 YNFKEQ. CDR3 length equals 16 residues. V shed 3 bases and J shed 11 bases, with 24 bases lying between them. Roughly 10 milliliters was the volume of peripheral blood drawn from each donor. A J-beta primer mix and a sample-barcoded 5' primer were used in a second PCR of roughly 7 to 12 cycles. Sequencing yielded, for each sample, at least 3 million paired-end reads carrying CDR3. TCRdb independently ran MiXCR on the 5' RACE reads; one entry per CDR3 protein. The sample lists hundreds of thousands of distinct CDR3 sequences, roughly three fifths occurring once.

The TCR was taken from a man in his forties in good health. Sequencing used blood. The chain couples TRBV4-2 to TRBJ2-3; D may correspond to TRBD1 or TRBD2 (6 bases each). The CDR3 bases are TGTGCCAGCAGCCACCTTGAGGCAGGGGACTCTCTGCGGCAGTATTTT. Its translation: CASSHLEAGDSLRQYF.